This T cell receptor (beta chain) originates from a study of T cells in Graves' hyperthyroidism and ophthalmopathy. This clonotype was counted many times. TCR beta CDR3 sequences were amplified from RNA transcripts. TCR CDR3 underwent first-round RT-PCR with the HTBI primer set. TCRdb reprocessed the multiplex PCR reads via MiXCR and lists one record per CDR3 protein. The sample has over 700,000 distinct CDR3 sequences, under 45% seen once. The ends were cut back, 3 bases at V and 2 bases at J, with 7 bases in the middle. Germline V CDR1 and CDR2: SQVTM, ANQGSEA. This CDR3 region has 12 residues. The TCR sequence derives from a woman between 40 and 55 years old with Graves' hyperthyroidism. Sequenced: blood. This chain connects TRBV29-1 to TRBJ1-2, with D unresolved. CDR3 region: CSVDSQNYGYTF. DNA of the CDR3: TGCAGCGTTGACAGTCAGAACTATGGCTACACCTTC.